This TCR beta chain came from a study of beta chain features in type 1 diabetes. cDNA synthesis used the whole RNA isolate, giving expressed TCRB sequences. Method: immunoSEQ multiplex PCR; TCRdb's copy keeps in-frame clones and lacks some. This sample has roughly 47,000 clones; roughly 40% occur once, and the top ten carry around 0.13%. As for this clone: Its antigen is still unknown.

Study observations and caveats: Shortening that was moderate but significant affected the TCRB CDR3s of Type 1 diabetes patients in all four CD4+ subsets. A definitive answer on HLA type influencing TCRB rearrangement was not reached here.

The germline CDR1 and CDR2 sequences are SGHRS and YFSETQ. The CDR3 loop spans 15 amino acids. Trimming took 4 bases from V and 7 from J, leaving 18 bases between them. The material sequenced was stem cell memory CD4+ T cells from blood. The gene calls are TRBV5-1 and TRBJ2-1; no definite D call. The receptor was derived from a man under 40 with type 1 diabetes. The CDR3 bases are TGCGCCAGCAGCCCAGACCCTTCCCCGGGTAATGAGCAGTTCTTC. Its protein is CASSPDPSPGNEQFF.